This T cell receptor beta chain was identified in a study of shared clonotypes between healthy human individuals (dated by TCRdb to the early 2020s). With regard to the full study: The cohort included a few men and two women between 18 and 49 years of age. Per donor, three plates each were used for CD4 naive and CD4 memory, two for CD8 naive, and one for CD8 memory. The study deeply sequenced blood TCR repertoires of about 5 healthy adults to estimate repertoire size and the extent of clonotype sharing between individuals. Different laboratories and diverse techniques were used to prepare libraries and sequence TCR repertoires, to increase sequencing depth and limit assay-specific biases. Leukapheresis yielded between about 0.94 and 8.9 billion PBMCs per donor. General study outcomes and caveats: Pairwise subsampling led to the expectation that sequencing depth would affect the degree of clonotype sharing among donors. Clonotypes shared by all four sorted-subset donors showed higher generation probabilities than non-shared clonotypes. Because the study included a small number of donors, the genetic and exposure-history diversity represented was limited. Naive subsets generally had larger estimated clonotype richness than memory subsets did. Sampling was restricted to blood, and TCR repertoires in tissue are likely to differ from TCR repertoires in blood. Even with the large sequencing depth, rarefaction of the sorted-subset datasets indicated that sequencing was incomplete. Sharing across a handful of donors was observed for 5% to 6.5% of naive CD4, under 4% of naive CD8, 2% to 2.5% of memory CD4, and roughly 0.4% of memory CD8 clonotypes.

The donors were healthy, HIV-negative adults with no recently reported acute infections or vaccinations. Only Caucasian adults living in Nashville, Tennessee, USA were represented among the donors. Magnetic negative selection was used to enrich CD4+ T cells, after which naive cells were positively selected on CD45RA and the negative fraction became the memory subset. After blood collection by leukapheresis, PBMCs were isolated using Ficoll-Histopaque density gradient centrifugation and then cryopreserved in the vapor phase of liquid nitrogen. Purity and quantity of every magnetically sorted T cell population were checked by analytical flow cytometry. Genomic DNA was isolated from each sorted fraction and quantified by UV absorbance on a Nanodrop 2000c. According to the germline V gene, CDR1 reads SGHVS and CDR2 reads FQNEAQ. V lost 4 bases and J lost 4 bases, and the count of bases not matched to a germline gene is 18. The CDR3 holds 19 amino acids from the cysteine to the phenylalanine. Only the CDR3 region is kept as DNA, spanning 57 bases read in frame from base 1.

TCR CDR3 regions were amplified from genomic DNA by multiplex PCR using the deep immunoSEQ assay. For each cell subset, the extracted genomic DNA was distributed evenly across all wells of several immunoSEQ 96-well plates, and each plate served as one replicate. For sorted subsets, each replicate PCR was loaded with 200 to 250 ng genomic DNA, equivalent to about 30,000 T cell genomes. Purified libraries were measured with a Qubit 3.0 fluorometer, size-checked on a Bioanalyzer 2100, and measured again with the KAPA Library Quantification kit. Each immunoSEQ 96-well plate was sequenced on its own single-read 150-cycle Illumina NextSeq 550 flow cell. The source study handled its data this way. Because the immunoSEQ output held only junctional sequences and lacked quality scores, the filtering could not match the filtering applied to full-length reads. To assign V/J genes and CDR3, sequences were annotated using PyIR, a Python wrapper for IgBLAST v1.9, with IMGT germline references. Reads were removed for weak V/J assignments (E-value above 1e-6), missing CDR3, stop codons, out-of-frame junctions, or ambiguous translated residues. V3J clonotypes were defined by identical inferred V gene, J gene, and CDR3 amino acid sequence. To compute the percentage overlap between repertoires, the number of shared unique clonotypes was divided by the size of the smaller repertoire. Repertoire richness was assessed with RTK rarefaction, the Chao1 estimator, and Recon v2.1 estimates of unobserved clonotypes. Generation probabilities were computed with OLGA for all TCRbeta clonotypes obtained by the gDNA method from a handful of donors. TCRdb holds this immuneACCESS table with in-frame rearrangements only. Some clones are missing; in checked studies, unresolved V genes explain under half, and the rest has no known cause. V and J calls and clone size follow that table, whereas D and trimming were derived from the DNA. Across this sample there are around 700,000 clones, with roughly 78% seen only once. The ten largest clones capture 1.8% of the sample.

Of note for this clone: Its specific antigen is unknown. No base quality values were provided; no much bigger clone lies one nucleotide off.

Sequencing was carried out using memory CD4+ T cells sorted from blood. What this sample's cell subset or site label stands for: CD45RA-negative fraction. In this chain, TRBV7-8 is recombined with TRBJ1-1; 10 junctional bases match TRBD1. This receptor was taken from a young woman in good health. The bases read TGTGCCAGCAGCTCGAGCTGGACAGGGGGGATGAGGCGGGGCACTGAAGCTTTCTTT. Its translation is CASSSSWTGGMRRGTEAFF. Outside the CDR3, residues come from the reference TRBV7-8 and TRBJ1-1 proteins, so the full variable domain is: GAGVSQSPRYKVAKRGQDVALRCDPISGHVSLFWYQQALGQGPEFLTYFQNEAQLDKSGLPSDRFFAERPEGSVSTLKIQRTQQEDSAVYLCASSSSWTGGMRRGTEAFFGQGTRLTVV.